A single sample is the source of the 18 T cell receptor beta chains below, sequenced in a study of patients and donors after allogeneic stem cell transplantation. TCRdb reanalysed the RT-PCR reads using MiXCR and keeps one entry per CDR3 protein. This repertoire shows some 200,000 distinct CDR3 sequences, 35% to 50% found once; its top ten account for approximately 30%. Sequencing was done on a sample of blood, either unsorted or a sorted T cell fraction (not recorded which). These receptors were taken from a human donor who was either an allogeneic HSCT recipient or a stem cell or donor lymphocyte infusion donor (not recorded which). It is not recorded whose cells these are; they may come from a transplant donor.

In its sample, this clonotype was seen a few times. The V call is TRBV13, the J call TRBJ1-4; D is unclear. Germline assignment: CDR1 PRHDT and CDR2 FYEKMQ (reference sequence). The ends were cut back, 5 bases at V and 4 bases at J, with 20 bases in the middle. This CDR3 contains 17 residues. CDR3 loop: CASSHGLQPDYNEKLFF. CDR3 in DNA: TGTGCCAGCAGCCACGGACTACAGCCAGATTATAATGAAAAACTGTTTTTT.

The chain has TRBV12-3 or TRBV12-4 and TRBJ2-2, with D tentatively TRBD2 (5 bases). Trimming removed 7 bases from V and 6 bases from J, with 9 bases in between. The CDR3 runs to 12 residues. The CDR3 sequence is CASMRVAGELFF. The CDR3 DNA is TGTGCCAGCATGAGGGTGGCCGGGGAGCTGTTTTTT.

The table lists this clonotype with a few counts. V gene TRBV7-8 combines with J gene TRBJ1-1; D is ambiguous. The CDR3 consists of 13 residues. In germline, CDR1 is SGHVS, CDR2 FQNEAQ. Trimming stripped 4 bases from V and 3 bases from J, with 9 bases between. The CDR3 coding sequence is TGTGCCAGCAGCTCCACAAGGTACACTGAAGCTTTCTTT. This gives the protein CASSSTRYTEAFF.

This clonotype showed up just once. The rearrangement joins TRBV7-9 to TRBJ2-7; TRBD2 aligns across 8 bases. The trim removed 8 bases at V and 2 bases at J, leaving 8 bases unmatched. Germline values: CDR1 SEHNR, CDR2 FQNEAQ (reference sequence). CDR3 length: 14 residues. The DNA for the CDR3 is TGTGCCAGCGGGTGGCGGGAGGTCCCCTACGAGCAGTACTTC. Protein sequence: CASGWREVPYEQYF.

The V and J genes are TRBV12-3 or TRBV12-4 and TRBJ1-1; D is undetermined. V lost 7 bases and J lost 1, with 13 bases in between. The CDR3 is made up of 14 amino acids. CDR3 sequence reads: CASKWNRPNTEAFF. As DNA, the CDR3 is TGTGCCAGCAAGTGGAATAGACCGAACACTGAAGCTTTCTTT.

The sample holds a few counts of this clonotype. The J gene is TRBJ2-7, the V gene TRBV7-9, with D maybe TRBD2 (6 bases). This CDR3 has 14 amino acids. Germline-derived CDR1 and CDR2 are SEHNR and FQNEAQ (reference sequence). V was cut by 0 bases and J by 6 bases, with 12 bases left in between. CDR3 loop: CASSLALGGGEQYF. For the CDR3, the DNA is TGTGCCAGCAGCTTAGCGCTGGGGGGAGGCGAGCAGTACTTC.

This chain uses TRBV5-1 with TRBJ1-2; 9 bases fit TRBD1. CDR3 size: 14 residues. Germline lookup yields CDR1 SGHRS and CDR2 YFSETQ. Trimming took 3 bases from V and 6 from J; bases not matched to a gene: 6. The CDR3 sequence: CASSSGQGLDGYTF. The CDR3 DNA follows: TGCGCCAGCAGCTCGGGACAGGGTTTGGATGGCTACACCTTC.

CDR3 in amino acids: CASSPGVAGPYNEQFF. CDR3 nucleotides: TGCGCCAGCAGCCCCGGGGTAGCGGGGCCCTACAATGAGCAGTTCTTC. The chain recombines TRBV4-3 with TRBJ2-1; 8 positions agree with TRBD2. Germline CDR1 and CDR2: LGHNA and YSLEER. V lost 4 bases and J lost 2; bases outside the gene matches: 7. This CDR3 spans 16 amino acids.

This chain connects TRBV10-3 to TRBJ1-2; D is perhaps TRBD1 (5 bases). V was trimmed by 8 bases and J by 7 bases, leaving 14 bases between them. The CDR3 is 12 amino acids. The germline gives CDR1 ENHRY, CDR2 SYGVKD. The CDR3 here is CAIYATDFGYTF. CDR3 sequence (DNA): TGTGCCATCTATGCGACAGACTTTGGCTACACCTTC.

V usage is TRBV20-1 and J usage is TRBJ2-1; D is uncertain. Germline CDR1 reads DFQATT; CDR2 reads SNEGSKA (reference sequence). The CDR3 is made up of 12 amino acids. V dropped 5 bases and J dropped 5 bases, with 10 bases sitting between them. The CDR3, as DNA: TGCAGTGCTTCTAAGGTTCACAATGAGCAGTTCTTC. This codes for CSASKVHNEQFF.

The chain's CDR3 is CASSPPGRQGAAEAFF. For the CDR3, the DNA is TGTGCCAGCAGCCCCCCAGGGAGACAGGGGGCGGCTGAAGCTTTCTTT. The V call is TRBV3-1, the J call TRBJ1-1; TRBD1 matches 10 bases. CDR3 size: 16 residues. Germline loops: CDR1 LGHDT, CDR2 YNNKEL (reference sequence). After removal of 4 bases from V and 6 bases from J, the junction contained 11 bases not matched to a gene. The full variable domain, rest sourced from reference TRBV3-1 and TRBJ1-1, is DTAVSQTPKYLVTQMGNDKSIKCEQNLGHDTMYWYKQDSKKFLKIMFSYNNKELIINETVPNRFSPKSPDKAHLNLHINSLELGDSAVYFCASSPPGRQGAAEAFFGQGTRLTVV.

This chain joins TRBV3-1 and TRBJ1-2; D is unclear. Trimming took off 1 base at V and 7 bases at J, with 16 bases between the two ends. Germline V gene data show CDR1 as LGHDT and CDR2 as YNNKEL (reference sequence). This CDR3 contains 15 residues. The CDR3 bases are TGTGCCAGCAGCCAAGGAGGTCAAGGGATCGGTGGCTACACCTTC. Protein product: CASSQGGQGIGGYTF. Together with reference TRBV3-1 and TRBJ1-2, the CDR3 gives the full variable domain: DTAVSQTPKYLVTQMGNDKSIKCEQNLGHDTMYWYKQDSKKFLKIMFSYNNKELIINETVPNRFSPKSPDKAHLNLHINSLELGDSAVYFCASSQGGQGIGGYTFGSGTRLTVV.

V is TRBV11-2 and J is TRBJ1-2, with 7 bases lining up with TRBD1. The CDR3 totals 15 residues. The trim removed 0 bases at V and 8 bases at J, leaving 9 bases unmatched. Germline V gene data show CDR1 as SGHAT and CDR2 as FQNNGV. CDR3 bases: TGTGCCAGCAGCTTAGATCCAGGGGGAAGGGGAGGCTACACCTTC. Its translation is CASSLDPGGRGGYTF.

V usage is TRBV7-9 and J usage is TRBJ2-7; 8 nucleotides align to TRBD2. Germline V gene data show CDR1 as SEHNR and CDR2 as FQNEAQ (reference sequence). The CDR3 is made up of 14 amino acids. The J segment lost 3 bases and the V segment lost 1 base, leaving 2 bases of the junction unmatched. The chain's CDR3 is CASSLVGTSYEQYF. The CDR3 bases are TGTGCCAGCAGCTTAGTGGGGACTAGCTACGAGCAGTACTTC.

The chain has TRBV27 and TRBJ1-2; TRBD1 aligns across 7 bases. CDR3 size: 16 residues. Looked up from germline, CDR1 is MNHEY and CDR2 is SMNVEV (reference sequence). Unmatched junction bases numbered 15, after V lost 5 bases and J lost 6 bases. For the CDR3, the DNA is TGTGCCAGCAGTCATTACCCGCAGCAGGGGGAAAATGGCTACACCTTC. Its translation: CASSHYPQQGENGYTF.

The chain combines TRBV9 with TRBJ2-5; 11 positions agree with TRBD2. CDR3 length equals 16 residues. After removal of 0 bases from V and 4 bases from J, the junction contained 5 bases not matched to a gene. Per the germline V gene, CDR1 is SGDLS and CDR2 is YYNGEE. The CDR3 region is CASSVEGTSGTETQYF. CDR3 in DNA: TGTGCCAGCAGCGTAGAAGGGACTAGCGGCACAGAGACCCAGTACTTC.

V usage is TRBV7-8 and J usage is TRBJ1-4; no firm D call. Trimming removed 5 bases from V and 7 bases from J, with 17 bases in between. CDR1 is SGHVS, CDR2 FQNEAQ, per germline. The CDR3 is 15 residues long. DNA of the CDR3: TGTGCCAGCAGCCCCCAGACCGCCGCGGGTGAAAAACTGTTTTTT. It yields the protein CASSPQTAAGEKLFF.

The chain links TRBV4-3 to TRBJ1-1; no definite D call. The germline V gene encodes CDR1 LGHNA and CDR2 YSLEER. CDR3 length equals 14 residues. Trimming shortened V by 0 bases and J by 4 bases, and 9 bases separated the two germline ends. The CDR3 sequence: CASSQDHYSTEAFF. The CDR3 nucleotides read TGCGCCAGCAGCCAAGATCATTACAGCACTGAAGCTTTCTTT.